This T cell receptor (beta chain) emerged from a study of blood T cell repertoires in COVID-19. Data came from immunoSEQ multiplex PCR; TCRdb stores just in-frame clones and leaves some out. The data hold 250,000 to 300,000 clones, with around nine tenths observed a single time. Before being deemed recovered, Cohort 3 donors had two negative PCRs, clearance, or symptom resolution. The germline CDR1 and CDR2 sequences are SNHLY and FYNNEI. J gave up 6 bases and V 8 bases, and 6 bases lay outside the gene matches. CDR3 length: 14 residues. Sequencing was done on a sample of PBMCs or T cells enriched from blood (not recorded which). This sequence was found in a man aged 40-55 years who had recovered from COVID-19. The rearrangement uses TRBV2 and TRBJ1-4; 10 bases agree with TRBD1. The CDR3 region is CASGRDRGDEKLFF. CDR3 nucleotides: TGTGCCAGCGGGAGGGACAGGGGAGATGAAAAACTGTTTTTT.